This T cell receptor (beta chain) is from a study of shared clonotypes between healthy human individuals. Study-level background: There were three CD4 naive, three CD4 memory, two CD8 naive and one CD8 memory plates per donor.

This clone was observed many times. The V and J ends lost 4 bases and 0 bases, in that order; junction bases with no gene match: 0. The CDR3 spans 13 residues. From germline, CDR1 is SGHRS and CDR2 YFSETQ. Clones were read by immunoSEQ multiplex PCR, and TCRdb kept only the in-frame ones, dropping some. The top ten hold around 2% of the sample, which has about 710,000 clones, more than 70% seen once. The source is a woman aged 30 to 39 in good health. Sequenced material: memory CD4+ T cells sorted from blood. Specified subset: CD45RA-negative fraction. The V and J genes are TRBV5-1 and TRBJ1-1, with 7 bases lining up with TRBD1. The CDR3 protein is CASSGQVNTEAFF. DNA for the CDR3: TGCGCCAGCAGCGGACAGGTGAACACTGAAGCTTTCTTT.